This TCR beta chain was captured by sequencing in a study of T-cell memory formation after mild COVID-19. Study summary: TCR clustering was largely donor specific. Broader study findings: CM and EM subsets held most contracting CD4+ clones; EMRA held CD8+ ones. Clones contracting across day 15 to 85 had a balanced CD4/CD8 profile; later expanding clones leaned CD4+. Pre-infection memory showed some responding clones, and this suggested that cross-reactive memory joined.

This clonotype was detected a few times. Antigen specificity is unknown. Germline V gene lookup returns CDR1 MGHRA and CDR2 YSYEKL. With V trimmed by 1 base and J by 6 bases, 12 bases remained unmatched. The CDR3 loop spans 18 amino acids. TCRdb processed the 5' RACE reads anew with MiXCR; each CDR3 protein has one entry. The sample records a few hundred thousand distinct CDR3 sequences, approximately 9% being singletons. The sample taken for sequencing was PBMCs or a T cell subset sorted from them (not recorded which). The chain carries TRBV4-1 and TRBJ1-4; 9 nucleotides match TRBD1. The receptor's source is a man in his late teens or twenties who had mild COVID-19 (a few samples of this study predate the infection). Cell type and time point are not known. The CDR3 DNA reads TGCGCCAGCAGCCAAGCCCCCCTCGACAGGGGGGGGTATGAAAAACTGTTTTTT. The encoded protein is CASSQAPLDRGGYEKLFF.